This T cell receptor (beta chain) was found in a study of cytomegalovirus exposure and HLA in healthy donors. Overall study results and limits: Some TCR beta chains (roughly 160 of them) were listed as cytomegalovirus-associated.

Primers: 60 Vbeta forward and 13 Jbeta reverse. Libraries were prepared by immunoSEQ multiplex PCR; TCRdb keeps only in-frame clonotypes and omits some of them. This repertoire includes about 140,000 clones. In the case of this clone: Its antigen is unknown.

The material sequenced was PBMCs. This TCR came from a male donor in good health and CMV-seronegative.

The CDR3 reads CASSSGSTDTQYF. The CDR3 nucleotides are TGTGCCAGCAGCTCCGGGAGCACAGATACGCAGTATTTT. The chain uses TRBV13 and TRBJ2-3; D is unresolved. V shed 4 bases and J shed 0 bases, with 5 bases lying between them. The CDR3 has 13 amino acids. Germline V gives CDR1 PRHDT, CDR2 FYEKMQ (reference sequence).